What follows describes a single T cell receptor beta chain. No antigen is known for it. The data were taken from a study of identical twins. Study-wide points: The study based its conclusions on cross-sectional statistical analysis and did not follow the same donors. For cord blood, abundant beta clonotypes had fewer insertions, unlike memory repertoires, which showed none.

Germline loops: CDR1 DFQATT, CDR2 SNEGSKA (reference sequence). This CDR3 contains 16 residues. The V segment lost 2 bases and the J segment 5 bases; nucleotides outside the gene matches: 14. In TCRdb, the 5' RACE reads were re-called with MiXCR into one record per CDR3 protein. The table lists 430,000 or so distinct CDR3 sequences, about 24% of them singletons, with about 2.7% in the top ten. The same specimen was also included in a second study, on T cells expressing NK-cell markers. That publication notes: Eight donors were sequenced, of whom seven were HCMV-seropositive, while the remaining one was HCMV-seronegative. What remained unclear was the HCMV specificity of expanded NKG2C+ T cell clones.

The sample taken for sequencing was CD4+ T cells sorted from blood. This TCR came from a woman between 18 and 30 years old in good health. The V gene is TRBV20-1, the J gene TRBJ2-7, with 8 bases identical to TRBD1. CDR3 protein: CSARPFQGAKGHEQYF. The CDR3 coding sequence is TGCAGTGCTAGACCTTTTCAGGGGGCCAAGGGCCACGAGCAGTACTTC.